This T cell receptor (beta chain) was obtained from a study of blood T cell repertoires in COVID-19. Study details: The analysed material was cDNA or gDNA that came from T cells, B-cell-depleted T cells, or PBMCs.

The method was immunoSEQ multiplex PCR; TCRdb's version includes in-frame clones alone and lacks a portion of them. This table holds about 100,000 clones, more than 75% found once. The CDR3 loop spans 15 amino acids. Germline V gene sequence: CDR1 SGHTA, CDR2 FQGNSA. V lost 2 bases and J lost 2, with 13 bases in between. Sequenced sample: peripheral blood. This clonotype originated in a human donor in a cohort sampled during active COVID-19. The chain uses TRBV7-2 and TRBJ2-7, with a possible D match to TRBD1 (6 bases). CDR3 DNA sequence: TGTGCCAGCAGCTTAAATCCCGCAGGGGCCTACGAGCAGTACTTC. It encodes CASSLNPAGAYEQYF.